One and the same sample provided the 26 T cell receptor beta chains below, sequenced in a study of T cell therapy after organ transplantation. Assay: immunoSEQ multiplex PCR; the TCRdb copy retains only in-frame clones and omits some. The table has about 2,300 clones, roughly 70% seen once. Antigens of these TCRs are unknown. The sample here was CD8+ T cells from blood, taken before autologous CMV-specific T cell therapy. The receptor source for this set is a human patient who had received a solid organ transplant and had CMV disease.

This clone has a handful of counts. The chain is built from TRBV29-1 and TRBJ2-1; D unclear. The CDR3 has 15 amino acids. Germline V gives CDR1 SQVTM, CDR2 ANQGSEA. The V and J ends lost 6 bases and 0 bases respectively, with 15 bases between them. The chain's CDR3 is CSVIYWPNSYNEQFF. As DNA, the CDR3 is TGCAGCGTAATCTACTGGCCCAACTCCTACAATGAGCAGTTCTTC.

V usage is TRBV6-1 and J usage is TRBJ2-1; 11 bases agree with TRBD2. V lost 4 bases to trimming and J lost 9 bases; unmatched junction nucleotides: 2. The germline CDR1 and CDR2 sequences are MNHNS and SASEGT. The CDR3 covers 13 residues. The CDR3 protein is CASSGLAGSEQFF. Here the CDR3 DNA reads TGTGCCAGCAGTGGACTAGCGGGATCTGAGCAGTTCTTC.

The chain recombines TRBV5-8 with TRBJ1-2, with 9 positions matching TRBD1. Germline trimming cut 4 bases from V and 3 bases from J; bases unmatched to any gene: 4. Germline CDR1 is SGHTS and CDR2 is YDEGEE. The CDR3 length is 14 residues. The CDR3 DNA follows: TGTGCCAGCAGCCTACAGGGGGCTGACTATGGCTACACCTTC. This codes for CASSLQGADYGYTF. The full variable domain, in which reference TRBV5-8 and TRBJ1-2 provide the parts outside the CDR3, is EAGVTQSPTHLIKTRGQQATLRCSPISGHTSVYWYQQALGLGLQFLLWYDEGEERNRGNFPPRFSGRQFPNYSSELNVNALELEDSALYLCASSLQGADYGYTFGSGTRLTVV.

The chain recombines TRBV7-3 with TRBJ1-1; D is unresolved. Trimming shortened V by 2 bases and J by 3 bases, and 10 bases separated the two germline ends. CDR1 and CDR2 from the germline V gene are SGHTA and FQGTGA. This CDR3 region has 14 residues. This chain's CDR3 is CASSLGVGHTEAFF. The CDR3 nucleotides are TGTGCCAGCAGCTTAGGTGTGGGTCACACTGAAGCTTTCTTT. Combining the CDR3 with reference TRBV7-3 and TRBJ1-1 gives the whole variable domain GAGVSQTPSNKVTEKGKYVELRCDPISGHTALYWYRQSLGQGPEFLIYFQGTGAADDSGLPNDRFFAVRPEGSVSTLKIQRTERGDSAVYLCASSLGVGHTEAFFGQGTRLTVV.

The gene calls are TRBV4-2 and TRBJ2-7; TRBD1 might be the D (7 bases). Germline-derived CDR1 and CDR2 are LGHNA and YNFKEQ. V dropped 1 base and J dropped 4 bases, with 11 bases sitting between them. The CDR3 covers 14 residues. DNA for the CDR3: TGTGCCAGCAGCCAAGGGGCAGGGGGGTACGAGCAGTACTTC. This sequence encodes CASSQGAGGYEQYF.

Judged by abundance, this clone is large. V and J are TRBV6-7 and TRBJ1-1; no definite D call. TRBV6-7 belongs to the ORF category, with a function that is uncertain. Trimming stripped 2 bases from V and 4 bases from J, with 11 bases between. This CDR3 is built from 14 residues. The CDR3 region is CASSYPWRITEAFF. The CDR3 DNA is TGTGCCAGCAGTTACCCATGGCGGATCACTGAAGCTTTCTTT.

This sequence joins TRBV6-1 and TRBJ2-7, with TRBD2 matching over 7 bases. Trimming at V came to 7 bases and at J to 2 bases, leaving 8 bases not matched to a gene. CDR3 length: 14 amino acids. Germline-derived CDR1 and CDR2 are MNHNS and SASEGT. CDR3 nucleotide sequence: TGTGCCAGCACTAGCGGACTAGAAGCCTACGAGCAGTACTTC. The encoded protein is CASTSGLEAYEQYF.

The chain links TRBV19 to TRBJ1-2; D gene unclear. This CDR3 has 13 amino acids. The V and J ends lost 10 bases and 2 bases respectively, with 14 bases between them. Germline-derived CDR1 and CDR2 are LNHDA and SQIVND (reference sequence). CDR3 nucleotides: TGTGCCACGGCAATTCCCCCAAACTATGGCTACACCTTC. Encoded protein: CATAIPPNYGYTF. Full variable domain (outside the CDR3, taken from reference TRBV19 and TRBJ1-2): DGGITQSPKYLFRKEGQNVTLSCEQNLNHDAMYWYRQDPGQGLRLIYYSQIVNDFQKGDIAEGYSVSREKKESFPLTVTSAQKNPTAFYLCATAIPPNYGYTFGSGTRLTVV.

The CDR3 protein is CASSPRQGVEGSYEQYF. The CDR3 region has the DNA TGCGCCAGCAGCCCCCGACAGGGGGTGGAGGGATCCTACGAGCAGTACTTC. The rearrangement links TRBV4-1 to TRBJ2-7, with 9 bases identical to TRBD1. Unmatched junction bases numbered 11, after V lost 4 bases and J lost 1 base. Germline CDR1 and CDR2: MGHRA and YSYEKL. The CDR3 runs to 17 residues.

The chain uses TRBV19 and TRBJ2-1, with D unresolved. This CDR3 is 13 amino acids long. CDR1 is LNHDA, CDR2 SQIVND, per germline (reference sequence). Trimming shortened V by 1 base and J by 4 bases, and 5 bases separated the two germline ends. The CDR3 protein is CASSIGRYNEQFF. The CDR3 DNA reads TGTGCCAGTAGTATAGGCCGTTACAATGAGCAGTTCTTC. The full variable domain, its missing parts supplied by reference TRBV19 and TRBJ2-1, is DGGITQSPKYLFRKEGQNVTLSCEQNLNHDAMYWYRQDPGQGLRLIYYSQIVNDFQKGDIAEGYSVSREKKESFPLTVTSAQKNPTAFYLCASSIGRYNEQFFGPGTRLTVL.

The chain uses TRBV9 and TRBJ2-7; D remains unclear. V dropped 0 bases and J dropped 0 bases, with 7 bases sitting between them. From germline, CDR1 is SGDLS and CDR2 YYNGEE. The CDR3 consists of 14 residues. The CDR3 spells CASSVGVSSYEQYF. The CDR3 DNA reads as TGTGCCAGCAGCGTAGGAGTTAGCTCCTACGAGCAGTACTTC.

The V and J genes are TRBV5-1 and TRBJ2-7; D may be TRBD1 (5 bases). Trimming shortened V by 4 bases and J by 0 bases, and 17 bases separated the two germline ends. From germline, CDR1 is SGHRS and CDR2 YFSETQ. CDR3 length: 16 amino acids. CDR3 DNA sequence: TGCGCCAGCAGCCAAGATCAAAGGGGTCACTCCTACGAGCAGTACTTC. It is translated as CASSQDQRGHSYEQYF.

In this sample, this clone turned up a few times. The chain links TRBV4-3 to TRBJ2-3; 7 bases line up with TRBD2. With V trimmed by 5 bases and J by 2 bases, 10 bases remained unmatched. This CDR3 is 16 amino acids long. Germline loops: CDR1 LGHNA, CDR2 YSLEER. In DNA form, the CDR3 reads TGCGCCAGCAGCACGACTAGCAGACCGATCACAGATACGCAGTATTTT. Its protein product is CASSTTSRPITDTQYF.

The V call is TRBV5-3, the J call TRBJ2-7; maybe TRBD1 (6 bases). TRBV5-3 is known as an ORF, though its function is uncertain. The CDR3 length is 13 residues. V lost 8 bases to trimming and J lost 3 bases, with 15 bases between them. The CDR3 protein is CASSPQGSYEQYF. DNA of the CDR3: TGTGCCAGCAGTCCACAGGGTAGCTACGAGCAGTACTTC.

V gene TRBV6-1 combines with J gene TRBJ1-1; a possible D gene is TRBD1 (5 bases). The V gene lost 7 bases and the J gene lost 8 bases, with 11 bases spanning the gap. The germline V gene encodes CDR1 MNHNS and CDR2 SASEGT. CDR3 length: 11 amino acids. In nucleotides, the CDR3 is TGTGCCAGCAAGGCAGGGCTCGAAGCTTTCTTT. It codes for CASKAGLEAFF.

Within the sample, this clone is large (0.1 to 1%). J is TRBJ2-7 and V is TRBV27, with 9 bases lining up with TRBD1. CDR3 size: 14 residues. Looked up from germline, CDR1 is MNHEY and CDR2 is SMNVEV (reference sequence). V was clipped by 7 bases and J by 3 bases; unmatched bases: 7. The CDR3 DNA sequence: TGTGCCAGCACCCCCGGGACAGGGATCTACGAGCAGTACTTC. Encoded protein: CASTPGTGIYEQYF.

The V gene is TRBV7-9, the J gene TRBJ1-2; 10 bases agree with TRBD1. The V segment lost 5 bases and the J segment 4 bases; nucleotides outside the gene matches: 7. CDR3 length equals 15 residues. Germline V gene data show CDR1 as SEHNR and CDR2 as FQNEAQ (reference sequence). The CDR3 reads CASSPRDRGRYGYTF. Here the CDR3 DNA reads TGTGCCAGCAGCCCCAGGGACAGGGGCCGCTATGGCTACACCTTC.

The rearrangement links TRBV30 to TRBJ1-2; D gene uncertain. CDR3 length: 12 amino acids. V lost 4 bases and J lost 2, with 8 bases in between. Germline V gene lookup returns CDR1 GTSNPN and CDR2 SVGIG (reference sequence). CDR3 in DNA: TGTGCCTGGACGACGCTGAACTATGGCTACACCTTC. Protein sequence: CAWTTLNYGYTF.

The rearrangement uses TRBV30 and TRBJ1-5; 7 bases align to TRBD1. In germline, CDR1 is GTSNPN, CDR2 SVGIG (reference sequence). CDR3 size: 13 residues. V shed 4 bases, J shed 9 bases, and the junction held 9 bases outside the gene matches. DNA of the CDR3: TGTGCCTGGACCCAGGGGGGGCTGGGGCCCCAGCATTTT. Translated: CAWTQGGLGPQHF.

The DNA for the CDR3 is TGTGCCAGTAGTTCCCGGACTGTCTTAGGGGTATCCTATGGCTACACCTTC. It yields the protein CASSSRTVLGVSYGYTF. The rearrangement links TRBV19 to TRBJ1-2, with D possibly TRBD1 on 5 matching bases. CDR3 length equals 17 residues. Germline CDR1 reads LNHDA; CDR2 reads SQIVND (reference sequence). V lost 5 bases, J lost 4 bases, and 23 bases lay in between.

V and J are TRBV4-1 and TRBJ2-7, with D uncertain. The germline V gene encodes CDR1 MGHRA and CDR2 YSYEKL. The CDR3 has 15 amino acids. The V end lost 1 base, the J end lost 0 bases, and 10 bases lay between the germline ends. CDR3 bases: TGCGCCAGCAGCCAAGTGGTGGAGAGCTCCTACGAGCAGTACTTC. This gives the protein CASSQVVESSYEQYF.

This clone was seen a handful of times. The chain carries TRBV9 and TRBJ2-7; 10 positions match TRBD1. The CDR3 is 14 residues long. Germline CDR1 and CDR2: SGDLS and YYNGEE. The J segment lost 6 bases and the V segment lost 3 bases, leaving 6 bases of the junction unmatched. CDR3 region: CASSAGTGDSEQYF. CDR3 nucleotides: TGTGCCAGCAGCGCGGGGACAGGGGACTCCGAGCAGTACTTC.

The chain joins TRBV7-3 to TRBJ2-1; 7 bases line up with TRBD2. Trimming took 5 bases from V and 1 from J; bases not matched to a gene: 17. The CDR3 sequence is 19 residues long. Germline CDR1 and CDR2: SGHTA and FQGTGA. This CDR3 is CASSPGGGSGRISYNEQFF. The CDR3 bases are TGTGCCAGCAGCCCTGGTGGTGGTAGCGGGCGTATATCCTACAATGAGCAGTTCTTC.

In its sample, this clone was seen a few times. V and J are TRBV5-1 and TRBJ2-5, with 12 bases matching TRBD2. The CDR3 is made up of 18 amino acids. CDR1 and CDR2 from the germline V gene are SGHRS and YFSETQ. Unmatched junction bases numbered 12, after V lost 2 bases and J lost 4 bases. The CDR3 here is CASSFGPPTSGRPETQYF. Written as DNA, the CDR3 is TGCGCCAGCAGCTTCGGCCCCCCGACTAGCGGGAGACCAGAGACCCAGTACTTC.

V gene TRBV7-3 combines with J gene TRBJ2-3; 7 positions match TRBD2. The CDR3 loop spans 16 amino acids. Trimming took 5 bases from V and 1 from J; bases not matched to a gene: 9. From germline, CDR1 is SGHTA and CDR2 FQGTGA. In DNA, the CDR3 is TGTGCCAGCAGCGTTACTAGCGCCAGAGGCACAGATACGCAGTATTTT. Residues: CASSVTSARGTDTQYF.

V and J are TRBV7-8 and TRBJ1-1; D call uncertain. This CDR3 has 15 amino acids. Trimming took 5 bases from V and 1 from J, leaving 14 bases between them. The germline V gene has CDR1 SGHVS and CDR2 FQNEAQ. The CDR3 is CASSPTVDTNTEAFF. The CDR3, as DNA: TGTGCCAGCAGCCCTACGGTGGATACGAACACTGAAGCTTTCTTT.